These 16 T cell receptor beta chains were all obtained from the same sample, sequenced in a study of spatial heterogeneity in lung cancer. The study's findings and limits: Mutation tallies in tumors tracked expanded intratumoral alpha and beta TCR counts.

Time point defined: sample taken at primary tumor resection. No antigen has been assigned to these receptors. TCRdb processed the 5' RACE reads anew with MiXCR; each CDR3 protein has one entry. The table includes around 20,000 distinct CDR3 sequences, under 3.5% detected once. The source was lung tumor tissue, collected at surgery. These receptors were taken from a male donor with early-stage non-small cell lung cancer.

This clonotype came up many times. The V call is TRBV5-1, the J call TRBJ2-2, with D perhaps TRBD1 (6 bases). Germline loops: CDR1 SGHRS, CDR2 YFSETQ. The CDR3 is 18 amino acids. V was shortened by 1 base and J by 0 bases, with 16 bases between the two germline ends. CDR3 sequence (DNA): TGCGCCAGCAGCTTGACAGGGAACCTGGGTGCGAACACCGGGGAGCTGTTTTTT. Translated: CASSLTGNLGANTGELFF.

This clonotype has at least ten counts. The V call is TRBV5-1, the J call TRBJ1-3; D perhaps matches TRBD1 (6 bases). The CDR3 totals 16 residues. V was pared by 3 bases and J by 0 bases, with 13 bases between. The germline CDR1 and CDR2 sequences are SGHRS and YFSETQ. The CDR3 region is CASSSGGGHSGNTIYF. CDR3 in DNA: TGCGCCAGCAGCTCCGGGGGGGGGCACTCTGGAAACACCATATATTTT. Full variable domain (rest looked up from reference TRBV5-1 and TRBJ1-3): KAGVTQTPRYLIKTRGQQVTLSCSPISGHRSVSWYQQTPGQGLQFLFEYFSETQRNKGNFPGRFSGRQFSNSRSEMNVSTLELGDSALYLCASSSGGGHSGNTIYFGEGSWLTVV.

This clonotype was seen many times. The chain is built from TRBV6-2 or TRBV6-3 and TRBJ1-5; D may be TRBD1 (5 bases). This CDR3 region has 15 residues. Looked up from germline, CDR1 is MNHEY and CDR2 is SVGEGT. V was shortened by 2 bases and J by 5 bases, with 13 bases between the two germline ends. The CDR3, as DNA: TGTGCCAGCAGTTACCCACGAAGGGACCATCAGCCCCAGCATTTT. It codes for CASSYPRRDHQPQHF.

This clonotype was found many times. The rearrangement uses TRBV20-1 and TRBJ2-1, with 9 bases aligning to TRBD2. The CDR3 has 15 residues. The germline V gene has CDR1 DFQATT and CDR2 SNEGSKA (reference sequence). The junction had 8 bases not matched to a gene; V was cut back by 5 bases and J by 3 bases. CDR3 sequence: CSASPATSGYNEQFF. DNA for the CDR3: TGCAGTGCTTCTCCTGCGACTAGCGGCTACAATGAGCAGTTCTTC.

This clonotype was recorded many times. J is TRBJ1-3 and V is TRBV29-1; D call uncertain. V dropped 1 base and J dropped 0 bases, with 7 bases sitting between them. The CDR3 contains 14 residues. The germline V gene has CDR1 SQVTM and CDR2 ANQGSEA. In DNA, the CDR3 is TGCAGCGTTGAAGCAGACCACTCTGGAAACACCATATATTTT. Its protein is CSVEADHSGNTIYF.

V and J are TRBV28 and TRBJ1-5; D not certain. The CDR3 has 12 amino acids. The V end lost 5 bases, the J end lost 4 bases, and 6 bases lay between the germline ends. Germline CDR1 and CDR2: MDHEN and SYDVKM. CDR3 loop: CASSVGNQPQHF. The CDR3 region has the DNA TGTGCCAGCAGTGTGGGAAATCAGCCCCAGCATTTT. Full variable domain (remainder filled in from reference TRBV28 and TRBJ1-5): DVKVTQSSRYLVKRTGEKVFLECVQDMDHENMFWYRQDPGLGLRLIYFSYDVKMKEKGDIPEGYSVSREKKERFSLILESASTNQTSMYLCASSVGNQPQHFGDGTRLSIL.

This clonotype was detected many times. DNA for the CDR3: TGTGCCAGCAGCTTAAACGCCGCAGTGAGAGATTCACCCCTCCACTTT. It specifies CASSLNAAVRDSPLHF. V gene TRBV7-9 combines with J gene TRBJ1-6; D unclear. The V gene lost 2 bases and the J gene lost 8 bases, with 16 bases spanning the gap. In germline, CDR1 is SEHNR, CDR2 FQNEAQ (reference sequence). There are 16 residues in the CDR3.

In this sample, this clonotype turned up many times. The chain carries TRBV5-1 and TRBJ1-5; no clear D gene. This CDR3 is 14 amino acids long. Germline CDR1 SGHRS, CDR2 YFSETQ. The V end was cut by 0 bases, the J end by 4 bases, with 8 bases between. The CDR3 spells CASSLDGQNQPQHF. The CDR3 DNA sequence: TGCGCCAGCAGCTTGGATGGGCAGAATCAGCCCCAGCATTTT.

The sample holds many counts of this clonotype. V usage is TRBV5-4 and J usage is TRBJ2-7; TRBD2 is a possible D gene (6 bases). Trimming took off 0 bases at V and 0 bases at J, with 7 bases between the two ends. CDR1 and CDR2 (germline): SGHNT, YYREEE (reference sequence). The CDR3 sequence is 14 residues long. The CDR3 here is CASSLELASYEQYF. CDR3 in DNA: TGTGCCAGCAGCTTGGAACTAGCCTCCTACGAGCAGTACTTC.

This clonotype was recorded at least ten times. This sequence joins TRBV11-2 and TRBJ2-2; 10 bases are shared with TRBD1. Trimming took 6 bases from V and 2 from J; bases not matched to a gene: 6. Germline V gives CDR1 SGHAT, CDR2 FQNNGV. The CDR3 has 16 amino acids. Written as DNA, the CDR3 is TGTGCCAGCAGACCCGGGACAGGGGTCAACACCGGGGAGCTGTTTTTT. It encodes CASRPGTGVNTGELFF.

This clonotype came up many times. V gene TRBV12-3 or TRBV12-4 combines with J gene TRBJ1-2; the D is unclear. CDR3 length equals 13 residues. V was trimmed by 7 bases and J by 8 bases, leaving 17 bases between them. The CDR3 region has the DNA TGTGCCAGCACCCCGAGGATTCGAGAAGGCTACACCTTC. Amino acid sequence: CASTPRIREGYTF.

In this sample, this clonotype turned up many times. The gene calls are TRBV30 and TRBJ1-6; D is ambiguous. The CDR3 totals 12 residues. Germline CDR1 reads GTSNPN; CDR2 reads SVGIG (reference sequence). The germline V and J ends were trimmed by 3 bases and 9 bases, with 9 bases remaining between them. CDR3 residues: CAWSDVSSPLHF. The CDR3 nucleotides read TGTGCCTGGAGCGACGTCTCTTCACCCCTCCACTTT.

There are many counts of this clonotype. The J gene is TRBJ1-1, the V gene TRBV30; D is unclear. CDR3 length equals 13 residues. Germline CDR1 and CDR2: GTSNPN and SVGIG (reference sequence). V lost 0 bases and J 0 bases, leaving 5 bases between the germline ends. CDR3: CAWSVSMNTEAFF. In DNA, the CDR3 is TGTGCCTGGAGTGTATCAATGAACACTGAAGCTTTCTTT.

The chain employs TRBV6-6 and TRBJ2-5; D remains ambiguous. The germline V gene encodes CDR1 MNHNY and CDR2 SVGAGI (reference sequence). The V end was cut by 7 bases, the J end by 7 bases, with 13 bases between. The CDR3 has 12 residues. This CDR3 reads CASTPSVGTQYF. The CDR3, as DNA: TGTGCCAGCACCCCCTCAGTGGGGACCCAGTACTTC.

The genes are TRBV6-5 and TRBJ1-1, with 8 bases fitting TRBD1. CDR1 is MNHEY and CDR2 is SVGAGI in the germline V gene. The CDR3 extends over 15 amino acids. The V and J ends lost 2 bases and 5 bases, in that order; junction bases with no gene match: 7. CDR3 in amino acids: CASSYQTGAVTEAFF. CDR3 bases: TGTGCCAGCAGTTACCAGACAGGGGCAGTAACTGAAGCTTTCTTT.

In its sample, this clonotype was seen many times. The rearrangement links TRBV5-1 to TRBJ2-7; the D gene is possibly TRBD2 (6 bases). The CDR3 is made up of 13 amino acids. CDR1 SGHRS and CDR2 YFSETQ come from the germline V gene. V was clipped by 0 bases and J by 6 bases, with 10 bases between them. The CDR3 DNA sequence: TGCGCCAGCAGCTTGGTAACTAGCAGCGAGCAGTACTTC. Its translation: CASSLVTSSEQYF.